This T cell receptor beta chain stems from a study of OX40 agonist ivuxolimab in advanced cancers. As for the study in general: An agonistic human IgG2 monoclonal antibody against OX40 (CD134) was given. Of the participants, about 40% had some prior anti-PD-1, anti-PD-L1 or anti-CTLA-4 therapy, which was allowed.

Assay used: immunoSEQ multiplex PCR; TCRdb lists only in-frame clones, some missing. The sample yields approximately 67,000 clones, about 88% seen once. The trim removed 5 bases at V and 5 bases at J, leaving 6 bases unmatched. The CDR3 consists of 14 residues. Germline CDR1 reads SQVTM; CDR2 reads ANQGSEA. Baseline, cycle 4 day 1, and cycle 7 day 1 were the blood sampling points. The chain joins TRBV29-1 to TRBJ1-4; 9 bases are shared with TRBD1. The TCR originated in an adult with an advanced solid tumor such as melanoma, head and neck, liver or kidney cancer. The starting material was CD4+ or CD8+ T cells sorted from blood, obtained in a trial of the OX40 agonist ivuxolimab. The chain's CDR3 is CSVLRQGGNEKLFF. The CDR3 coding sequence is TGCAGCGTTCTTCGACAGGGGGGGAATGAAAAACTGTTTTTT.